This TCR beta chain was observed in a study of early T cells in non-severe SARS-CoV-2 infection. Study in general: Chains were not paired, and sequencing was done on bulk RNA from unsorted whole blood. Findings and limits, study-wide: VDJdb matches were skewed toward anti-spike CD8 T cell responses.

A remark on this clonotype: What it recognizes is unknown.

The germline V gene has CDR1 MNHEY and CDR2 SVGEGT. Trimming cost V 6 bases and J 9 bases; bases outside gene matches: 3. The CDR3 is 14 amino acids. The library protocol tagged individual cDNA molecules with unique molecular identifiers. In TCRdb, the 5' RACE reads were re-called with MiXCR into one record per CDR3 protein. The data hold about 80,000 distinct CDR3 sequences, with about 12% observed a single time. The V call is TRBV6-2 or TRBV6-3, the J call TRBJ2-1; the match to TRBD2 covers 15 bases. Sequencing input: whole blood. The clonotype was recovered from an adult who was a healthcare worker with PCR-confirmed SARS-CoV-2 infection or an uninfected control (not recorded which). Here the CDR3 DNA reads TGTGCCAGCAGGCCGGGACTAGCGGGAGGTGAGCAGTTCTTC. Its translation is CASRPGLAGGEQFF.